What follows describes a single T cell receptor beta chain. These data originate in a study of blood T cell repertoires in COVID-19. Study in general: Collection of acute and convalescent COVID-19 samples took place in the United States, Italy and Spain. In each case, the material was cDNA or gDNA derived from T cells, B-cell-depleted T cells, or PBMCs.

Per the authors' pipeline: Cell counts per sample came from amplifying reference gene primers. Sequencing was performed with immunoSEQ multiplex PCR; in TCRdb, only in-frame clones are kept and a portion is missing. V, J and clone size derive from that table, while D and trimming were established from the DNA sequence. Of some 190,000 clones in the sample, about 80% are singletons; the top ten hold around 6.9%. The sequenced sample consisted of peripheral blood. This TCR was recovered from a man between 60 and 75 years old with acute or convalescent COVID-19.

The CDR3 bases are TGTGCCACCAGTCAAACAGCGGGGAGCTCCTACAATGAGCAGTTCTTC. As protein: CATSQTAGSSYNEQFF. V usage is TRBV15 and J usage is TRBJ2-1; the match to TRBD2 covers 7 bases. The germline CDR1 and CDR2 sequences are LNHNV and YYDKDF (reference sequence). V lost 6 bases, J lost 0 bases, and 8 bases stayed unmatched. The CDR3 has 16 amino acids.